The 25 T cell receptor beta chains below come from one sample, sequenced in a study of cytomegalovirus exposure and HLA in healthy donors. In the PCR, 60 Vbeta and 13 Jbeta primers were used. Data came from immunoSEQ multiplex PCR; TCRdb stores just in-frame clones and leaves some out. The top ten hold 4% to 5% of the sample, which has fewer than 200,000 clones, roughly 80% seen once. The source material was PBMCs. All receptors come from a man aged 25 to 40 in good health and CMV-seronegative.

The chain has TRBV6-1 and TRBJ2-7; TRBD1 aligns across 9 bases. Trimming removed 0 bases from V and 5 bases from J; junction bases left unmatched: 8. From germline, CDR1 is MNHNS and CDR2 SASEGT. This CDR3 is 16 amino acids long. CDR3 amino acids: CASSEAEGQGIDEQYF. The CDR3 bases are TGTGCCAGCAGTGAAGCGGAAGGACAGGGGATCGACGAGCAGTACTTC.

The chain employs TRBV7-2 and TRBJ2-7, with D possibly being TRBD1 (7 bases). CDR1 and CDR2 from the germline V gene are SGHTA and FQGNSA. V lost 4 bases and J 6 bases, leaving 16 bases between the germline ends. The CDR3 extends over 14 amino acids. The CDR3 region is CASSSGTAGLEQYF. The CDR3 region has the DNA TGTGCCAGCAGCTCAGGGACAGCGGGTCTCGAGCAGTACTTC. Full variable domain (missing parts from reference TRBV7-2 and TRBJ2-7): GAGVSQSPSNKVTEKGKDVELRCDPISGHTALYWYRQSLGQGLEFLIYFQGNSAPDKSGLPSDRFSAERTGGSVSTLTIQRTQQEDSAVYLCASSSGTAGLEQYFGPGTRLTVT.

V is TRBV11-2 and J is TRBJ2-7; 9 positions match TRBD1. V was pared by 5 bases and J by 0 bases, with 5 bases of the junction left unmatched. CDR1 is SGHAT and CDR2 is FQNNGV in the germline V gene. This CDR3 has 15 amino acids. The CDR3 here is CASSLGTGYSYEQYF. The CDR3 bases are TGTGCCAGCAGCCTAGGGACAGGGTACTCCTACGAGCAGTACTTC.

The chain is built from TRBV30 and TRBJ1-1, with D tentatively TRBD1 (5 bases). CDR1 GTSNPN and CDR2 SVGIG come from the germline V gene (reference sequence). V lost 4 bases to trimming and J lost 5 bases, with 11 bases between them. The CDR3 covers 12 residues. The CDR3 reads CAWIGRGTEAFF. CDR3 sequence (DNA): TGTGCCTGGATAGGGAGGGGAACTGAAGCTTTCTTT.

The J gene is TRBJ2-7, the V gene TRBV27; the D gene is possibly TRBD1 (6 bases). V lost 5 bases to trimming and J lost 5 bases, with 10 bases between them. The CDR3 has 12 residues. Germline lookup yields CDR1 MNHEY and CDR2 SMNVEV (reference sequence). Here the CDR3 reads CASSIRGHEQYF. DNA for the CDR3: TGTGCCAGCAGTATCAGGGGCCACGAGCAGTACTTC.

V gene TRBV27 combines with J gene TRBJ2-7; D call uncertain. Germline lookup yields CDR1 MNHEY and CDR2 SMNVEV (reference sequence). V lost 2 bases and J lost 2, with 10 bases in between. The CDR3 has 14 amino acids. CDR3: CASSLIPVTYEQYF. For the CDR3, the DNA is TGTGCCAGCAGTTTAATCCCGGTAACCTACGAGCAGTACTTC.

The gene calls are TRBV5-1 and TRBJ1-4; D may be TRBD1 (5 bases). Trimming pared 2 bases from V and 8 bases from J, leaving 19 bases between. Germline V lookup: CDR1 SGHRS, CDR2 YFSETQ. This CDR3 comprises 16 residues. The CDR3 DNA follows: TGCGCCAGCAGCTTCGTCGGGAGAGGGGTAGGAGAAAAACTGTTTTTT. Its translation is CASSFVGRGVGEKLFF.

The rearrangement joins TRBV28 to TRBJ2-7; possible D gene TRBD1, 5 bases. The CDR3 extends over 14 amino acids. Trimming cost V 2 bases and J 7 bases, with 15 bases left between them. Germline V gene lookup returns CDR1 MDHEN and CDR2 SYDVKM. The CDR3 is CASSLSGAFGEQYF. CDR3 bases: TGTGCCAGCAGTTTAAGTGGGGCCTTCGGGGAGCAGTACTTC.

The rearrangement links TRBV29-1 to TRBJ2-7; TRBD1 matches 7 bases. V shed 4 bases, J shed 2 bases, and the junction held 11 bases outside the gene matches. The CDR3 is 15 amino acids. The germline V gene has CDR1 SQVTM and CDR2 ANQGSEA. CDR3 nucleotides: TGCAGCGTTGTGGGGATGACGGGACAGCCCTACGAGCAGTACTTC. Amino acid sequence: CSVVGMTGQPYEQYF.

The rearrangement uses TRBV28 and TRBJ2-4; possibly TRBD1 for D (6 bases). The ends were cut back, 11 bases at V and 2 bases at J, with 16 bases in the middle. The CDR3 length is 14 residues. CDR1 is MDHEN and CDR2 is SYDVKM in the germline V gene. CDR3 nucleotides: TGTGCCTCTCGCCACAGGGAACCCAAAAACATTCAGTACTTC. As protein: CASRHREPKNIQYF.

This clone was seen only once. The V gene is TRBV7-6, the J gene TRBJ2-5; D possibly corresponds to TRBD1 (6 bases). The CDR3 contains 14 residues. Looked up from germline, CDR1 is SGHVS and CDR2 is FNYEAQ. Trimming took off 5 bases at V and 5 bases at J, with 15 bases between the two ends. CDR3 protein: CASSLTGRWETQYF. CDR3 sequence (DNA): TGTGCCAGCAGCCTTACAGGGCGCTGGGAGACCCAGTACTTC.

This clone came up once. The rearrangement joins TRBV7-2 to TRBJ2-7, with D possibly TRBD2 on 6 matching bases. The V gene lost 5 bases and the J gene lost 4 bases, with 30 bases spanning the gap. Germline values: CDR1 SGHTA, CDR2 FQGNSA. This CDR3 contains 19 residues. DNA for the CDR3: TGTGCCAGCAGCCGCAATCGGGGACTCCAGTCTCGCCCCTTTTACGAGCAGTACTTC. It codes for CASSRNRGLQSRPFYEQYF.

This chain links TRBV27 with TRBJ1-2; D might be TRBD1 (6 bases). Germline V gene lookup returns CDR1 MNHEY and CDR2 SMNVEV (reference sequence). V was pared by 4 bases and J by 6 bases, with 15 bases between. This CDR3 contains 14 residues. The CDR3 DNA reads as TGTGCCAGCAGTTGGAGCGGGGGCGCGGATGGCTACACCTTC. Protein sequence: CASSWSGGADGYTF.

The chain couples TRBV7-9 to TRBJ2-5, with D maybe TRBD1 (6 bases). The DNA end lines up better with TRBJ2-7; the J call may be wrong. The germline gives CDR1 SEHNR, CDR2 FQNEAQ (reference sequence). The CDR3 is made up of 14 amino acids. As DNA, the CDR3 is TGTGCCAGCAGCTATTCAGGGGAGCAGGACGAGCAGTACTTC. As protein: CASSYSGEQDEQYF.

This chain joins TRBV5-6 and TRBJ1-1; D is undetermined. Germline CDR1 and CDR2: SGHDT and YYEEEE. Trimming left V 2 bases short and J 1 base short, with 6 bases between. There are 13 residues in the CDR3. The CDR3 is CASSFGGNTEAFF. The CDR3 DNA reads as TGTGCCAGCAGCTTTGGAGGGAACACTGAAGCTTTCTTT.

This clone came up a few times. The V and J genes are TRBV29-1 and TRBJ2-2, with TRBD2 identical over 8 bases. CDR1 and CDR2 from the germline V gene are SQVTM and ANQGSEA. Losses at the gene ends were 8 bases for V and 2 bases for J; bases not matched to a gene: 10. The CDR3 has 15 residues. The CDR3 reads CSIRISGTNTGELFF. DNA of the CDR3: TGCAGCATCCGAATTAGCGGGACCAACACCGGGGAGCTGTTTTTT.

The rearrangement links TRBV11-3 to TRBJ2-3; D might be TRBD2 (6 bases). Germline values: CDR1 SGHNT, CDR2 YENEEA. V was trimmed by 3 bases and J by 7 bases, leaving 14 bases between them. The CDR3 is 14 amino acids. CDR3 coding DNA: TGTGCCAGCAGCTTGGGCGGGGTGGTGAATACGCAGTATTTT. This gives the protein CASSLGGVVNTQYF.

This clone came up a few times. V usage is TRBV6-5 and J usage is TRBJ2-2; 8 bases line up with TRBD2. Germline V gives CDR1 MNHEY, CDR2 SVGAGI. Trimming cost V 8 bases and J 5 bases; bases outside gene matches: 7. This CDR3 comprises 14 residues. CDR3 region: CASRGGAHTGELFF. The CDR3 region has the DNA TGTGCCAGCCGGGGGGGGGCGCATACCGGGGAGCTGTTTTTT.

CDR3 sequence: CASSPLRGGDDGYTF. The CDR3 DNA reads TGTGCCAGCAGCCCCCTTCGGGGGGGCGACGATGGCTACACCTTC. J is TRBJ1-2 and V is TRBV5-4; D perhaps matches TRBD1 (6 bases). The CDR3 totals 15 residues. The germline V gene encodes CDR1 SGHNT and CDR2 YYREEE (reference sequence). V was shortened by 4 bases and J by 6 bases, with 19 bases between the two germline ends.

The chain combines TRBV5-5 with TRBJ2-1, with 14 bases fitting TRBD2. Germline values: CDR1 SGHKS, CDR2 YYEKEE (reference sequence). J gave up 12 bases and V 1 base, and 6 bases lay outside the gene matches. The CDR3 is 15 amino acids. CDR3 bases: TGTGCCAGCAGCTTGCGAGGACTAGCGGGAGGAGGGCAGTTCTTC. As protein: CASSLRGLAGGGQFF.

The CDR3 spells CASRASPGQHEQYF. The CDR3 DNA reads TGTGCCAGCAGAGCATCCCCGGGACAGCACGAGCAGTACTTC. V and J are TRBV28 and TRBJ2-7; 7 positions agree with TRBD1. This CDR3 comprises 14 residues. The ends lost 6 bases at V and 5 bases at J; junction bases unmatched: 10. The germline V gene encodes CDR1 MDHEN and CDR2 SYDVKM.

DNA of the CDR3: TGTGCCATCAGTGAAAATCTTGACTATGGCTACACCTTC. Its protein product is CAISENLDYGYTF. V and J are TRBV10-3 and TRBJ1-2; no firm D call. The CDR3 extends over 13 amino acids. CDR1 ENHRY and CDR2 SYGVKD come from the germline V gene. Trimming left V 3 bases short and J 3 bases short, with 8 bases between.

The V and J genes are TRBV9 and TRBJ2-5; D might be TRBD2 (6 bases). Germline V gives CDR1 SGDLS, CDR2 YYNGEE. Trimming removed 4 bases from V and 7 bases from J, with 17 bases in between. This CDR3 region has 14 residues. CDR3 amino acids: CASSHSGDSGTQYF. As DNA, the CDR3 is TGTGCCAGCAGCCATTCGGGGGACTCAGGGACCCAGTACTTC.

The gene calls are TRBV18 and TRBJ1-2; 7 bases are a match to TRBD1. The trim removed 5 bases at V and 3 bases at J, leaving 0 bases unmatched. This CDR3 is built from 12 residues. Per germline, CDR1 KGHSH and CDR2 LQKENI. The CDR3 bases are TGTGCCAGCTCAGGGACAGACTATGGCTACACCTTC. Protein product: CASSGTDYGYTF. The variable domain in full, completed from reference TRBV18 and TRBJ1-2, reads NAGVMQNPRHLVRRRGQEARLRCSPMKGHSHVYWYRQLPEEGLKFMVYLQKENIIDESGMPKERFSAEFPKEGPSILRIQQVVRGDSAAYFCASSGTDYGYTFGSGTRLTVV.

V is TRBV29-1 and J is TRBJ2-3, with 9 bases lining up with TRBD2. V gave up 8 bases and J gave up 4 bases; unmatched junction bases: 10. Germline values: CDR1 SQVTM, CDR2 ANQGSEA. There are 14 residues in the CDR3. CDR3 region: CSHRLAAWADTQYF. CDR3 sequence (DNA): TGCAGCCACCGACTAGCGGCTTGGGCAGATACGCAGTATTTT.